The rows below give T cell receptor beta chains drawn from one sample of a study of blood T cell repertoires in COVID-19. The repertoire was sequenced with immunoSEQ multiplex PCR; TCRdb's copy has only in-frame clones and lacks some. Of nearly 200,000 clones listed, more than 70% are singletons. Sequences were obtained from peripheral blood. The source of these receptors is a woman aged 40 to 55 who had recovered from COVID-19. The CDR3 runs from the conserved cysteine through the conserved F or W. Each record gives: J gene, D gene, V gene, clone size, CDR3 protein, CDR3 DNA. The D gene is left open where the match is weak. Rows give clone size only sometimes, using once, few, many, or a class for an expanded clone.

>TRBJ2-5|TRBD1|TRBV9|-
CASSVATGGETQYF
TGTGCCAGCAGCGTAGCTACAGGGGGTGAGACCCAGTACTTC
>TRBJ2-1|TRBD2|TRBV27|-
CASSPTAGGGSDEQFF
TGTGCCAGCAGCCCCACCGCGGGAGGTGGTTCTGATGAGCAGTTCTTC
>TRBJ2-7|TRBD2|TRBV4-3|once
CASSRRLAGEHEQYF
TGCGCCAGCAGCCGCCGACTAGCGGGAGAGCACGAGCAGTACTTC
>TRBJ1-5|TRBD1|TRBV2|-
CASGGQGPNQPQHF
TGTGCCAGCGGCGGACAGGGACCGAATCAGCCCCAGCATTTT
>TRBJ2-3|TRBD2|TRBV5-1|once
CASSLGASGRPSTDTQYF
TGCGCCAGCAGCTTGGGGGCTAGCGGGAGGCCAAGCACAGATACGCAGTATTTT
>TRBJ1-4|-|TRBV7-3|-
CASSSYREVNEKLFF
TGTGCCAGCAGCTCCTACAGGGAAGTGAATGAAAAACTGTTTTTT
>TRBJ2-1|-|TRBV20-1|-
CSASRGPTYNEQFF
TGCAGTGCTAGTCGCGGGCCCACCTACAATGAGCAGTTCTTC
>TRBJ2-7|-|TRBV24-1|few
CATSDGNYEQYF
TGTGCCACCAGTGACGGTAACTACGAGCAGTACTTC
>TRBJ2-1|TRBD1|TRBV4-3|-
CASSQGGQGDEQFF
TGCGCCAGCAGCCAAGGGGGACAGGGGGATGAGCAGTTCTTC
>TRBJ1-5|-|TRBV19|-
CASSIDYSLYQPQHF
TGTGCCAGTAGTATAGACTACAGTCTTTATCAGCCCCAGCATTTT
>TRBJ2-7|TRBD1|TRBV18|-
CASSPISTGRLPSSYEQYF
TGTGCCAGCTCACCGATATCGACAGGGAGATTGCCAAGCTCCTACGAGCAGTACTTC
>TRBJ1-5|-|TRBV12-3/TRBV12-4|-
CASSPLEYQPQHF
TGTGCCAGCAGCCCCCTGGAGTACCAGCCCCAGCATTTT
>TRBJ2-1|-|TRBV10-3|-
CAISGEDLSNNEQFF
TGTGCCATCAGTGGTGAAGATCTAAGTAACAATGAGCAGTTCTTC
>TRBJ2-1|-|TRBV5-4|-
CASSADRFSYNEQFF
TGTGCCAGCAGCGCGGACAGATTCTCCTACAATGAGCAGTTCTTC
>TRBJ1-4|TRBD1|TRBV2|-
CASSGGQGANEKLFF
TGTGCCAGCAGTGGCGGACAGGGGGCTAATGAAAAACTGTTTTTT
>TRBJ1-6|-|TRBV6-5|-
CASSYVQVDSPLHF
TGTGCCAGCAGTTACGTCCAGGTTGATTCACCCCTCCACTTT
>TRBJ2-1|-|TRBV4-1|-
CASSQELGAPTQEQFF
TGCGCCAGCAGCCAAGAACTGGGCGCGCCAACCCAGGAGCAGTTCTTC
>TRBJ1-3|TRBD1|TRBV7-2|-
CASSATGAPGNTIYF
TGTGCCAGCAGCGCAACAGGGGCTCCTGGAAACACCATATATTTT
>TRBJ1-6|-|TRBV20-1|-
CSASGGGNVLHF
TGCAGTGCTAGTGGGGGAGGGAACGTTCTCCACTTT
>TRBJ2-3|TRBD2|TRBV7-2|-
CASSRGLAGPSTDTQYF
TGTGCCAGCAGCCGGGGACTAGCGGGCCCTAGCACAGATACGCAGTATTTT
>TRBJ2-3|TRBD2|TRBV3-1/TRBV3-2|once
CASSHGTSGDTDTQYF
TGTGCCAGCAGCCACGGGACTAGCGGGGATACAGATACGCAGTATTTT
>TRBJ2-5|TRBD2|TRBV4-1|-
CASSQDWQTSGRSKETQYF
TGCGCCAGCAGCCAAGATTGGCAGACTAGCGGGAGAAGCAAAGAGACCCAGTACTTC
>TRBJ2-3|TRBD2|TRBV20-1|-
CSASFLAGAAADTQYF
TGCAGTGCTAGTTTCCTAGCGGGAGCCGCGGCAGATACGCAGTATTTT
>TRBJ2-1|-|TRBV30|-
CAWSPTIGEQFF
TGTGCCTGGAGTCCAACTATAGGTGAGCAGTTCTTC
>TRBJ2-5|TRBD2|TRBV3-1/TRBV3-2|once
CASSPSRGLAGQETQYF
TGTGCCAGCAGCCCATCCCGTGGTCTAGCGGGACAAGAGACCCAGTACTTC
>TRBJ2-7|TRBD2|TRBV11-2|-
CASSSGTSGRGEQYF
TGTGCCAGCAGCTCCGGGACTAGCGGGAGAGGCGAGCAGTACTTC
>TRBJ1-2|-|TRBV6-5|few
CASSYSTFRGYTF
TGTGCCAGCAGTTACTCGACTTTCCGTGGCTACACCTTC
>TRBJ1-5|-|TRBV28|-
CATGGQSNQPQHF
TGTGCCACGGGGGGGCAGAGTAATCAGCCCCAGCATTTT
>TRBJ1-5|TRBD1|TRBV7-9|-
CASSLDDRGGGNQPQHF
TGTGCCAGCAGCTTAGACGACAGGGGCGGTGGCAATCAGCCCCAGCATTTT
>TRBJ2-1|-|TRBV18|-
CASSPGDYNEQFF
TGTGCCAGCTCCCCCGGGGACTACAATGAGCAGTTCTTC
>TRBJ2-7|-|TRBV30|-
CAWSMPGLNYEQYF
TGTGCCTGGAGTATGCCGGGACTCAACTACGAGCAGTACTTC
>TRBJ1-2|TRBD1|TRBV29-1|once
CSDLLQGARGYTF
TGCAGCGACCTGTTACAGGGGGCGAGAGGCTACACCTTC
>TRBJ2-7|-|TRBV15|-
CATSRVRTESYEQYF
TGTGCCACCAGCAGGGTTAGGACAGAATCCTACGAGCAGTACTTC
>TRBJ1-5|TRBD1|TRBV24-1|-
CATSDYSRGKNQPQHF
TGTGCCACCAGTGATTATTCCAGGGGGAAAAATCAGCCCCAGCATTTT
>TRBJ2-3|-|TRBV3-1/TRBV3-2|-
CASSQGGTAGTQYF
TGTGCCAGCAGCCAAGGCGGGACCGCCGGTACGCAGTATTTT
>TRBJ2-2|TRBD1|TRBV2|-
CASRDRGTGELFF
TGTGCCAGCAGAGACAGGGGCACCGGGGAGCTGTTTTTT
>TRBJ2-7|-|TRBV7-2|-
CASSLPGAVYEQYF
TGTGCCAGCAGCTTACCGGGAGCGGTCTACGAGCAGTACTTC
>TRBJ1-1|-|TRBV9|-
CASSVAQNTEAFF
TGTGCCAGCAGCGTAGCACAGAACACTGAAGCTTTCTTT
>TRBJ1-5|-|TRBV6-5|-
CASSGIRGWQPQHF
TGTGCCAGCAGCGGCATTAGGGGTTGGCAGCCCCAGCATTTT
>TRBJ1-1|TRBD1|TRBV6-6|-
CASSSGGKKPEAFF
TGTGCCAGCAGTTCAGGGGGCAAGAAGCCCGAAGCTTTCTTT